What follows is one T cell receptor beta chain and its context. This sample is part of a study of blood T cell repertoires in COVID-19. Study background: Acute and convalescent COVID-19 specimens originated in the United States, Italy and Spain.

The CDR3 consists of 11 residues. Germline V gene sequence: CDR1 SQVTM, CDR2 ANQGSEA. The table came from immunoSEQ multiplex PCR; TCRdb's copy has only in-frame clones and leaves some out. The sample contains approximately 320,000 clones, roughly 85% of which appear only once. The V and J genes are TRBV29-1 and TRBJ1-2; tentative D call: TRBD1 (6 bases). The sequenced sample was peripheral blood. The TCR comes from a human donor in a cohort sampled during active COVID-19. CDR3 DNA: TGCGCCATAGGGGGGGGTTTTGGCTACACCTTC. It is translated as CAIGGGFGYTF.